These 2 T cell receptor beta chains came from one sample sequenced in a study of T cell repertoires in cytomegalovirus infection. TCRdb itself ran the reads through MiXCR, one entry per CDR3 protein. The sample lists roughly 200,000 distinct CDR3 sequences, 8% to 10% occurring once. The specimen was PBMCs. Source of these receptors: a human donor in good health (CMV status not recorded). Some clones in this sample may be carry-over from other donors' samples.

The CDR3 coding sequence is TGTGCCAGCAAAAGAAACAGGGTTGCGAATCAGCCCCAGCATTTT. Translating it yields CASKRNRVANQPQHF. The chain combines TRBV6-2 or TRBV6-3 with TRBJ1-5, with a possible D match to TRBD1 (6 bases). This CDR3 region has 15 residues. Germline V gene lookup returns CDR1 MNHEY and CDR2 SVGEGT. V was trimmed by 7 bases and J by 4 bases, leaving 17 bases between them.

The chain links TRBV23-1 to TRBJ2-7, with unresolved D. TRBV23-1 is treated as an ORF (open reading frame) with a function not yet certain. This CDR3 is built from 9 residues. The ends were cut back, 6 bases at V and 10 bases at J, with 7 bases in the middle. CDR3 in DNA: TGCGCCAGCAGGGACGCCCAGTACTTC. As protein: CASRDAQYF.